A selection of T cell receptor beta chains follows, all from one sample in a study of shared T cell receptors in the human thymus. Produced via immunoSEQ multiplex PCR; TCRdb's table is partial and in-frame only. Counted here are hundreds of thousands of clones, 80% to 90% occurring once; the ten biggest clones make up more than 0.01%. The same data also contributed to another study, on human thymus T cells.

Sequenced sample: thymocytes. The receptors were sampled from a girl in the first two years of life with a congenital heart defect. Both conserved end residues are part of each CDR3. The D gene is left open where the match is weak. Clone size is shown for a subset of rows, as once, few, many or a class of expanded clone.

d_call j_call v_call clone_size cdr3_aa cdr3_nt
TRBD1 TRBJ1-2 TRBV6-1 . CASSEAQGTGNGFYGYTF TGTGCCAGCAGTGAAGCGCAGGGGACAGGGAATGGGTTCTATGGCTACACCTTC
TRBD1 TRBJ2-1 TRBV15 . CATSRGTGTVYNEQFF TGTGCCACCAGCAGGGGTACCGGGACAGTCTACAATGAGCAGTTCTTC
. TRBJ1-5 TRBV27 . CASKIRQDHNQPQHF TGTGCCAGCAAAATACGACAGGACCACAATCAGCCCCAGCATTTT
TRBD1 TRBJ1-1 TRBV29-1 . CSATWTGEGGTEAFF TGCAGCGCCACATGGACAGGGGAGGGGGGCACTGAAGCTTTCTTT
. TRBJ1-1 TRBV9 . CASSPYSRGGTEAFF TGTGCCAGCAGCCCTTACTCGAGGGGGGGAACTGAAGCTTTCTTT
. TRBJ2-1 TRBV7-8 . CASSSYPAGQRNEQFF TGTGCCAGCAGCTCCTACCCGGCGGGCCAGAGGAATGAGCAGTTCTTC
. TRBJ2-7 TRBV27 . CASSLNRELSRIPTYEQYF TGTGCCAGCAGTTTAAACCGGGAACTTAGTCGGATCCCTACCTACGAGCAGTACTTC
. TRBJ1-2 TRBV28 . CASSSPGPTVPTKNNYGYTF TGTGCCAGCAGTTCGCCTGGGCCGACAGTTCCCACAAAAAACAACTATGGCTACACCTTC
. TRBJ2-1 TRBV9 once CASSVDSGPLGSPQFF TGTGCCAGCAGCGTAGACAGCGGCCCATTAGGGAGCCCCCAGTTCTTC
. TRBJ2-1 TRBV2 . CASQILSYNEQFF TGTGCCAGTCAGATCCTCTCCTACAATGAGCAGTTCTTC
. TRBJ1-1 TRBV11-2 . CASRRPRGNYMNTEAFF TGTGCCAGCCGTAGACCCAGGGGAAACTACATGAACACTGAAGCTTTCTTT
TRBD2 TRBJ2-5 TRBV5-6 . CASSLLAGLAQETQYF TGTGCCAGCAGCTTGTTGGCCGGACTAGCCCAAGAGACCCAGTACTTC
. TRBJ1-6 TRBV2 . CASSVTGVNSPLHF TGTGCCAGCAGTGTTACCGGGGTTAATTCACCCCTCCACTTT
TRBD1 TRBJ2-7 TRBV18 . CASSLGQDRTTYEQYF TGTGCCAGCTCACTGGGACAGGACAGGACTACCTACGAGCAGTACTTC
TRBD1 TRBJ2-7 TRBV10-3 . CAISEFDGTGAYEQYF TGTGCCATCAGTGAGTTCGACGGGACAGGGGCTTACGAGCAGTACTTC
. TRBJ1-5 TRBV28 . CASSLNARDNQPQHF TGTGCCAGCAGTCTTAACGCACGGGACAATCAGCCCCAGCATTTT
. TRBJ1-1 TRBV19 . CASKAGDTEAFF TGTGCCAGTAAGGCAGGGGACACTGAAGCTTTCTTT